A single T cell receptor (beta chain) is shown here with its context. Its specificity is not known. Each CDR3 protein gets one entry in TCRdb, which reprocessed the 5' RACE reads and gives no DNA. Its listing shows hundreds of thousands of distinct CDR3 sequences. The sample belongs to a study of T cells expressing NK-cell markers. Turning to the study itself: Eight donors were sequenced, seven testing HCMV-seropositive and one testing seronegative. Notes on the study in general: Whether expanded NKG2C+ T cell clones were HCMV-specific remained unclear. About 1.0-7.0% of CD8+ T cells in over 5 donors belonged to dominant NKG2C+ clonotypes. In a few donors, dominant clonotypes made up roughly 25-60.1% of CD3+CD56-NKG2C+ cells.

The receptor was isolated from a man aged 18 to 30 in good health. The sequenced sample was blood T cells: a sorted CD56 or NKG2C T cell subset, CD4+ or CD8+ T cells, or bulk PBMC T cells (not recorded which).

CDR3: CASSPRSAREVTDTQYF. The chain employs TRBV12-3 or TRBV12-4 and TRBJ2-3; absent DNA, TCRdb's TRBD2 call cannot be checked. CDR3 length equals 17 residues.